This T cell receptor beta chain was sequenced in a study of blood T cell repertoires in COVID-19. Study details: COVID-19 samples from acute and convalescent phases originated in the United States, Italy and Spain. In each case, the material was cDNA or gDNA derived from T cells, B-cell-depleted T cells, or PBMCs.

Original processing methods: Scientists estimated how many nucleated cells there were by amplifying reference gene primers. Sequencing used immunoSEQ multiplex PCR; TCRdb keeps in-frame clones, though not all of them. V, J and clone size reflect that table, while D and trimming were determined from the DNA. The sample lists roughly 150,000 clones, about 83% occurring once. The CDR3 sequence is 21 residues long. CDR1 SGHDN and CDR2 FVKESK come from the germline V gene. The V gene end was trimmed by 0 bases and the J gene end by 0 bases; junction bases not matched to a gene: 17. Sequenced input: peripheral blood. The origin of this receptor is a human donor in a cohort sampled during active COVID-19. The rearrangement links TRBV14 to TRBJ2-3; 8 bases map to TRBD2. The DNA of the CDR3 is TGTGCCAGCAGCCAAGATCCGCGACTAGCGATGGGATCAGTTAGCACAGATACGCAGTATTTT. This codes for CASSQDPRLAMGSVSTDTQYF.